A selection of T cell receptor beta chains follows, all from one sample in a study of blood T cell repertoires in COVID-19. Data came from immunoSEQ multiplex PCR; TCRdb stores just in-frame clones and leaves some out. The sample lists approximately 300,000 clones; around 89% were seen once. Sample: peripheral blood. All receptors derive from a man aged 18 to 30 who had recovered from COVID-19. CDR3s include the opening cysteine and the closing phenylalanine or tryptophan. D genes are given only for firm matches. Clone size is given for some rows only: seen once, a few or many times, or a class if the clone is expanded.

D gene: TRBD1
J gene: TRBJ2-7
V gene: TRBV14
clone size: once
CDR3 protein: CASSRLGTGGAYEQYF
CDR3 DNA: TGTGCCAGCAGCCGCCTTGGGACAGGTGGAGCCTACGAGCAGTACTTC

D gene: TRBD2
J gene: TRBJ2-7
V gene: TRBV7-2
clone size: .
CDR3 protein: CASSLDLGAGGREQYF
CDR3 DNA: TGTGCCAGCAGCTTAGATCTCGGAGCGGGGGGGCGGGAGCAGTACTTC

D gene: .
J gene: TRBJ2-5
V gene: TRBV18
clone size: .
CDR3 protein: CASSPSRQETQYF
CDR3 DNA: TGTGCCAGCTCACCATCCCGCCAAGAGACCCAGTACTTC

D gene: TRBD1
J gene: TRBJ2-5
V gene: TRBV15
clone size: .
CDR3 protein: CATSRDRGEETQYF
CDR3 DNA: TGTGCCACCAGCAGGGACAGGGGGGAAGAGACCCAGTACTTC

D gene: .
J gene: TRBJ1-6
V gene: TRBV11-2
clone size: .
CDR3 protein: CASSLGGNSPLHF
CDR3 DNA: TGTGCCAGCAGCTTAGGAGGGAATTCACCCCTCCACTTT

D gene: TRBD1
J gene: TRBJ1-5
V gene: TRBV28
clone size: .
CDR3 protein: CASRIDRDQPQHF
CDR3 DNA: TGTGCCAGCAGAATCGACAGGGATCAGCCCCAGCATTTT

D gene: .
J gene: TRBJ1-1
V gene: TRBV6-1
clone size: .
CDR3 protein: CASSEGQGMNTEAFF
CDR3 DNA: TGTGCCAGCAGTGAAGGCCAGGGGATGAACACTGAAGCTTTCTTT

D gene: TRBD1
J gene: TRBJ1-2
V gene: TRBV20-1
clone size: .
CDR3 protein: CSATTGEGYTF
CDR3 DNA: TGCAGTGCCACTACAGGGGAGGGCTACACCTTC

D gene: .
J gene: TRBJ2-6
V gene: TRBV5-1
clone size: once
CDR3 protein: CASSSTGSGANVLTF
CDR3 DNA: TGCGCCAGCAGCTCAACAGGCTCTGGGGCCAACGTCCTGACTTTC

D gene: TRBD1
J gene: TRBJ2-6
V gene: TRBV7-2
clone size: .
CDR3 protein: CATTRDRASAGANVLTF
CDR3 DNA: TGTGCCACCACACGGGACAGGGCATCTGCGGGGGCCAACGTCCTGACTTTC

D gene: TRBD1
J gene: TRBJ2-5
V gene: TRBV27
clone size: .
CDR3 protein: CASSSTGGRETQYF
CDR3 DNA: TGTGCCAGCAGTTCGACAGGGGGCCGGGAGACCCAGTACTTC

D gene: .
J gene: TRBJ2-7
V gene: TRBV11-2
clone size: .
CDR3 protein: CASSLSPGNQYF
CDR3 DNA: TGTGCCAGCAGCCTAAGTCCGGGGAACCAGTACTTC

D gene: TRBD1
J gene: TRBJ2-7
V gene: TRBV11-3
clone size: .
CDR3 protein: CASSFSGTGGEQYF
CDR3 DNA: TGTGCCAGCAGCTTTTCCGGGACAGGGGGCGAGCAGTACTTC

D gene: TRBD2
J gene: TRBJ2-3
V gene: TRBV6-6
clone size: .
CDR3 protein: CASRAGASTDTQYF
CDR3 DNA: TGTGCCAGCAGAGCGGGGGCTAGCACAGATACGCAGTATTTT

D gene: TRBD1
J gene: TRBJ1-2
V gene: TRBV5-4
clone size: .
CDR3 protein: CASSLTGTGGGYGYTF
CDR3 DNA: TGTGCCAGCAGCTTGACCGGGACAGGGGGCGGGTATGGCTACACCTTC

D gene: TRBD1
J gene: TRBJ1-1
V gene: TRBV5-1
clone size: .
CDR3 protein: CASSSGQGLEAFF
CDR3 DNA: TGCGCCAGCAGCTCGGGACAGGGCCTTGAAGCTTTCTTT

D gene: .
J gene: TRBJ1-6
V gene: TRBV2
clone size: .
CDR3 protein: CASSEAYGRSPLHF
CDR3 DNA: TGTGCCAGCAGTGAGGCGTATGGGCGATCACCCCTCCACTTT

D gene: .
J gene: TRBJ2-2
V gene: TRBV20-1
clone size: .
CDR3 protein: CSAHRNGELFF
CDR3 DNA: TGCAGTGCTCACAGAAACGGGGAGCTGTTTTTT

D gene: TRBD1
J gene: TRBJ2-3
V gene: TRBV7-6
clone size: .
CDR3 protein: CASSPTGQGRDTQYF
CDR3 DNA: TGTGCCAGCAGCCCGACCGGACAGGGACGAGATACGCAGTATTTT

D gene: .
J gene: TRBJ2-2
V gene: TRBV7-9
clone size: .
CDR3 protein: CASSLERGTGELFF
CDR3 DNA: TGTGCCAGCAGCTTAGAAAGGGGTACCGGGGAGCTGTTTTTT

D gene: .
J gene: TRBJ1-2
V gene: TRBV6-5
clone size: .
CDR3 protein: CASRSTEPTYGYTF
CDR3 DNA: TGTGCCAGCAGGTCCACGGAGCCTACCTATGGCTACACCTTC

D gene: TRBD2
J gene: TRBJ2-2
V gene: TRBV30
clone size: .
CDR3 protein: CAWSVLERELDTGELFF
CDR3 DNA: TGTGCCTGGAGTGTATTGGAGCGGGAGTTGGACACCGGGGAGCTGTTTTTT

D gene: TRBD1
J gene: TRBJ1-2
V gene: TRBV5-4
clone size: .
CDR3 protein: CASSGRGQGDGYTF
CDR3 DNA: TGTGCCAGCAGCGGGAGGGGACAGGGGGATGGCTACACCTTC

D gene: TRBD1
J gene: TRBJ1-6
V gene: TRBV6-5
clone size: .
CDR3 protein: CASSWDSNNSPLHF
CDR3 DNA: TGTGCCAGCAGCTGGGACAGCAATAATTCACCCCTCCACTTT

D gene: .
J gene: TRBJ1-1
V gene: TRBV2
clone size: .
CDR3 protein: CASSTFSNTEAFF
CDR3 DNA: TGTGCCAGCAGCACCTTTAGTAACACTGAAGCTTTCTTT

D gene: .
J gene: TRBJ2-7
V gene: TRBV11-2
clone size: .
CDR3 protein: CASSLGGRQYEQYF
CDR3 DNA: TGTGCCAGCAGCTTAGGGGGGCGACAGTACGAGCAGTACTTC

D gene: .
J gene: TRBJ2-2
V gene: TRBV4-2
clone size: .
CDR3 protein: CASSPGSGELFF
CDR3 DNA: TGTGCCAGCAGTCCGGGGTCCGGGGAGCTGTTTTTT

D gene: TRBD2
J gene: TRBJ2-1
V gene: TRBV14
clone size: .
CDR3 protein: CASSQLAGGYWNNEQFF
CDR3 DNA: TGTGCCAGCAGCCAACTAGCGGGTGGGTACTGGAACAATGAGCAGTTCTTC

D gene: .
J gene: TRBJ1-1
V gene: TRBV7-2
clone size: .
CDR3 protein: CASSLGLRGHTEAFF
CDR3 DNA: TGTGCCAGCAGCTTAGGTCTCAGGGGCCACACTGAAGCTTTCTTT

D gene: .
J gene: TRBJ1-2
V gene: TRBV15
clone size: .
CDR3 protein: CATSIGREDGYTF
CDR3 DNA: TGTGCCACCAGCATCGGACGGGAGGATGGCTACACCTTC

D gene: .
J gene: TRBJ1-1
V gene: TRBV6-2/TRBV6-3
clone size: .
CDR3 protein: CASSKFTASLNTEAFF
CDR3 DNA: TGTGCCAGCAGCAAGTTCACGGCTAGCTTGAACACTGAAGCTTTCTTT

D gene: .
J gene: TRBJ1-3
V gene: TRBV19
clone size: .
CDR3 protein: CASSIMGGRAYSGNTIYF
CDR3 DNA: TGTGCCAGTAGCATTATGGGTGGCAGGGCCTACTCTGGAAACACCATATATTTT

D gene: .
J gene: TRBJ2-3
V gene: TRBV9
clone size: .
CDR3 protein: CASSVKTGDTDTQYF
CDR3 DNA: TGTGCCAGCAGCGTAAAGACGGGGGACACAGATACGCAGTATTTT

D gene: TRBD1
J gene: TRBJ1-1
V gene: TRBV5-1
clone size: .
CDR3 protein: CASSIGQGVGNTEAFF
CDR3 DNA: TGCGCCAGCAGCATAGGACAGGGGGTGGGAAACACTGAAGCTTTCTTT

D gene: TRBD2
J gene: TRBJ2-3
V gene: TRBV7-8
clone size: .
CDR3 protein: CASTLGLAGGDTQYF
CDR3 DNA: TGTGCCAGCACCCTGGGACTAGCGGGGGGAGATACGCAGTATTTT

D gene: .
J gene: TRBJ2-2
V gene: TRBV10-3
clone size: .
CDR3 protein: CAISEMDSYTGELFF
CDR3 DNA: TGTGCCATCAGTGAGATGGACAGTTACACCGGGGAGCTGTTTTTT

D gene: TRBD1
J gene: TRBJ1-4
V gene: TRBV10-3
clone size: .
CDR3 protein: CAISESQGEEKLFF
CDR3 DNA: TGTGCCATCAGTGAGTCACAGGGGGAAGAAAAACTGTTTTTT

D gene: .
J gene: TRBJ2-3
V gene: TRBV7-2
clone size: .
CDR3 protein: CASSMLLGGSTDTQYF
CDR3 DNA: TGTGCCAGCAGCATGCTCCTAGGAGGGAGCACAGATACGCAGTATTTT

D gene: .
J gene: TRBJ1-4
V gene: TRBV18
clone size: .
CDR3 protein: CASSRGLTNEKLFF
CDR3 DNA: TGTGCCAGCTCACGGGGGCTTACTAATGAAAAACTGTTTTTT

D gene: .
J gene: TRBJ2-3
V gene: TRBV12-3/TRBV12-4
clone size: .
CDR3 protein: CASSPRGEAQYF
CDR3 DNA: TGTGCCAGCAGTCCCAGGGGGGAAGCGCAGTATTTT

D gene: TRBD2
J gene: TRBJ2-1
V gene: TRBV2
clone size: .
CDR3 protein: CASRRLAANEQFF
CDR3 DNA: TGTGCCAGCCGTAGACTAGCGGCCAATGAGCAGTTCTTC

D gene: .
J gene: TRBJ2-7
V gene: TRBV5-4
clone size: .
CDR3 protein: CASSPTGYEQYF
CDR3 DNA: TGTGCCAGCAGCCCGACGGGCTACGAGCAGTACTTC

D gene: .
J gene: TRBJ2-7
V gene: TRBV7-2
clone size: .
CDR3 protein: CASSFNLQGAYEQYF
CDR3 DNA: TGTGCCAGCAGCTTCAACTTACAGGGTGCCTACGAGCAGTACTTC

D gene: .
J gene: TRBJ2-1
V gene: TRBV6-5
clone size: .
CDR3 protein: CASRFQGHRDEQFF
CDR3 DNA: TGTGCCAGCAGGTTCCAGGGACATAGGGATGAGCAGTTCTTC

D gene: .
J gene: TRBJ1-2
V gene: TRBV6-1
clone size: .
CDR3 protein: CASSELTRRGYGYTF
CDR3 DNA: TGTGCCAGCAGTGAATTGACCCGCCGGGGCTATGGCTACACCTTC

D gene: .
J gene: TRBJ1-2
V gene: TRBV5-1
clone size: .
CDR3 protein: CASSFDGSGYTF
CDR3 DNA: TGCGCCAGCAGCTTTGACGGGAGCGGCTACACCTTC

D gene: .
J gene: TRBJ2-3
V gene: TRBV29-1
clone size: once
CDR3 protein: CSVEDRVSTDTQYF
CDR3 DNA: TGCAGCGTTGAAGATCGAGTATCCACAGATACGCAGTATTTT

D gene: .
J gene: TRBJ2-7
V gene: TRBV7-6
clone size: .
CDR3 protein: CASSPGVTYPYEQYF
CDR3 DNA: TGTGCCAGCAGCCCAGGGGTCACTTATCCCTACGAGCAGTACTTC

D gene: TRBD1
J gene: TRBJ1-4
V gene: TRBV4-1
clone size: .
CDR3 protein: CASSLQGAGEKLFF
CDR3 DNA: TGCGCCAGCAGCCTACAGGGGGCCGGTGAAAAACTGTTTTTT

D gene: .
J gene: TRBJ2-7
V gene: TRBV20-1
clone size: .
CDR3 protein: CSAPDGGEQYF
CDR3 DNA: TGCAGTGCTCCGGACGGGGGCGAGCAGTACTTC

D gene: TRBD1
J gene: TRBJ2-7
V gene: TRBV18
clone size: .
CDR3 protein: CASSLGGTGGREQYF
CDR3 DNA: TGTGCCAGCTCTCTCGGAGGGACAGGGGGCCGCGAGCAGTACTTC

D gene: .
J gene: TRBJ2-3
V gene: TRBV5-1
clone size: .
CDR3 protein: CASSSGGTDTQYF
CDR3 DNA: TGCGCCAGCAGCTCCGGAGGCACAGATACGCAGTATTTT